A single sample is the source of the 7 T cell receptor beta chains below, sequenced in a study of OX40 agonist ivuxolimab in advanced cancers. Clones were read by immunoSEQ multiplex PCR, and TCRdb kept only the in-frame ones, dropping some. Of some 33,000 clones listed, less than 85% are singletons. Source: CD4+ or CD8+ T cells sorted from blood, taken in a trial of the OX40 agonist ivuxolimab. Every receptor here comes from an adult with an advanced solid tumor such as melanoma, head and neck, liver or kidney cancer.

The chain couples TRBV30 to TRBJ2-1, with no clear D. Trimming left V 4 bases short and J 7 bases short, with 17 bases between. This CDR3 spans 14 amino acids. Germline loops: CDR1 GTSNPN, CDR2 SVGIG (reference sequence). In nucleotides, the CDR3 is TGTGCCTGGAAACGAAGCCCAACAGCTAATGAGCAGTTCTTC. Protein product: CAWKRSPTANEQFF.

V usage is TRBV9 and J usage is TRBJ2-3, with D possibly TRBD1 on 6 matching bases. Trimming shortened V by 4 bases and J by 4 bases, and 25 bases separated the two germline ends. Germline CDR1 SGDLS, CDR2 YYNGEE. There are 18 residues in the CDR3. The CDR3 coding sequence is TGTGCCAGCAGCCTAGGGGGTGGACGAGGAAGCCAGGCAGATACGCAGTATTTT. This codes for CASSLGGGRGSQADTQYF.

This clone was recorded a few times. CDR3 residues: CSVAGGQFETQYF. The CDR3 DNA is TGCAGCGTTGCCGGGGGACAGTTTGAGACCCAGTACTTC. The chain is built from TRBV29-1 and TRBJ2-5, with D perhaps TRBD1 (7 bases). Germline V gives CDR1 SQVTM, CDR2 ANQGSEA. V dropped 4 bases and J dropped 5 bases, with 14 bases sitting between them. The CDR3 has 13 amino acids. The complete variable domain, with remaining parts taken from reference TRBV29-1 and TRBJ2-5, reads SAVISQKPSRDICQRGTSLTIQCQVDSQVTMMFWYRQQPGQSLTLIATANQGSEATYESGFVIDKFPISRPNLTFSTLTVSNMSPEDSSIYLCSVAGGQFETQYFGPGTRLLVL.

This clone is medium-sized within its sample. V gene TRBV6-1 combines with J gene TRBJ2-7, with D possibly called TRBD1 or TRBD2 (5 bases each). This CDR3 is built from 15 residues. V was shortened by 1 base and J by 7 bases, with 17 bases between the two germline ends. Germline V gene data show CDR1 as MNHNS and CDR2 as SASEGT. CDR3 nucleotides: TGTGCCAGCAGTGAAGAGACCGGGACCCCAAAAGAGCAGTACTTC. This encodes CASSEETGTPKEQYF.

About this clone itself: The sample carries other DNA sequences with the same CDR3. The chain uses TRBV5-1 and TRBJ2-3; 12 bases are shared with TRBD2. The CDR3 loop spans 16 amino acids. V lost 0 bases and J lost 6; bases outside the gene matches: 5. Germline V gene sequence: CDR1 SGHRS, CDR2 YFSETQ. The DNA of the CDR3 is TGCGCCAGCAGCTTGGCCGGGACTAGCGGGCCTGATACGCAGTATTTT. Its translation is CASSLAGTSGPDTQYF.

CDR3 loop: CASSVTSGGIEQFF. In nucleotides, the CDR3 is TGTGCCAGCAGCGTGACTAGCGGGGGAATTGAGCAGTTCTTC. The rearrangement links TRBV7-2 to TRBJ2-1, with 12 bases identical to TRBD2. The germline gives CDR1 SGHTA, CDR2 FQGNSA. The CDR3 has 14 residues. V trimming: 5 bases; J trimming: 9 bases; junction bases outside the gene matches: 5.

J is TRBJ2-1 and V is TRBV27, with D unclear. V was cut by 7 bases and J by 0 bases, with 13 bases left in between. Germline-derived CDR1 and CDR2 are MNHEY and SMNVEV (reference sequence). The CDR3 covers 15 residues. CDR3 loop: CASKLALSSYNEQFF. In nucleotides, the CDR3 is TGTGCCAGCAAGTTGGCCTTAAGCTCCTACAATGAGCAGTTCTTC.